This TCR beta chain is from a study of blood T cell repertoires in COVID-19. TCRdb's table, derived via immunoSEQ multiplex PCR, lists solely in-frame clones and lacks some. The table lists 100,000 to 120,000 clones, approximately 70% of them singletons. Per the germline V gene, CDR1 is SGHTA and CDR2 is FQGTGA. The CDR3 loop spans 16 amino acids. V gave up 5 bases and J gave up 4 bases; unmatched junction bases: 11. The TCR comes from a woman in her thirties or forties with acute or convalescent COVID-19. This sequence joins TRBV7-3 and TRBJ2-3; 8 nucleotides line up with TRBD2. The specimen was peripheral blood. The CDR3 sequence is CASSHGGLGLADTQYF. The CDR3 DNA sequence: TGTGCCAGCAGCCATGGGGGACTAGGTCTGGCAGATACGCAGTATTTT.